One and the same sample provided the 9 T cell receptor beta chains below, sequenced in a study of T cell repertoires in cytomegalovirus infection. Their antigen targets remain unknown. Each CDR3 protein gets one entry after TCRdb re-called the reads with MiXCR. Of about 830,000 distinct CDR3 sequences listed, roughly 33% are singletons. The sequences come from cultured CD8+ T cells from PBMCs, collected from culture after CMV antigen stimulation. The receptors stem from a human donor in good health (CMV status not recorded). Some clones in this sample may be carry-over from other donors' samples.

In this sample, this clonotype turned up a few times. V and J are TRBV19 and TRBJ2-3, with D unclear. The CDR3 loop spans 14 amino acids. Germline V CDR1 and CDR2: LNHDA, SQIVND (reference sequence). V shed 10 bases and J shed 2 bases, with 16 bases lying between them. CDR3 in amino acids: CATAMGTPTDTQYF. DNA for the CDR3: TGTGCCACCGCCATGGGTACCCCCACAGATACGCAGTATTTT.

The rearrangement joins TRBV12-5 to TRBJ2-7; D is ambiguous. This CDR3 has 14 residues. V lost 7 bases and J 0 bases, leaving 13 bases between the germline ends. Germline values: CDR1 LGHNT, CDR2 FRNRAP. CDR3 amino acids: CASAPPETSYEQYF. In nucleotides, the CDR3 is TGTGCTAGTGCCCCTCCTGAGACCTCCTACGAGCAGTACTTC.

The rearrangement uses TRBV7-8 and TRBJ2-2; tentatively, D is TRBD2 (6 bases). Germline V gene sequence: CDR1 SGHVS, CDR2 FQNEAQ. The CDR3 consists of 16 residues. V was shortened by 4 bases and J by 5 bases, with 17 bases between the two germline ends. The CDR3 DNA reads as TGTGCCAGCAGCTCCTCCCTTGGGGGGTTTACCGGGGAGCTGTTTTTT. This gives the protein CASSSSLGGFTGELFF.

The chain is built from TRBV19 and TRBJ2-1; 7 nucleotides line up with TRBD1. The CDR3 covers 15 residues. Germline trimming cut 5 bases from V and 6 bases from J; bases unmatched to any gene: 10. Germline V gene sequence: CDR1 LNHDA, CDR2 SQIVND (reference sequence). DNA of the CDR3: TGTGCCAGTAGTTTGAACTACCCAGGGGGCAATGAGCAGTTCTTC. Encoded protein: CASSLNYPGGNEQFF.

The chain is built from TRBV27 and TRBJ2-7; TRBD1 aligns across 8 bases. Germline V gene sequence: CDR1 MNHEY, CDR2 SMNVEV (reference sequence). Trimming removed 7 bases from V and 6 bases from J; junction bases left unmatched: 11. The CDR3 totals 14 residues. CDR3 in amino acids: CASNNWAGGSEQYV. CDR3 nucleotides: TGTGCCAGCAACAACTGGGCAGGGGGCAGCGAGCAGTACGTC.

This clonotype was detected only a few times. The CDR3 protein is CASSQTGQGLLSDQPQHF. The CDR3 nucleotides are TGTGCCAGCAGCCAGACGGGACAGGGTCTATTAAGCGATCAGCCCCAGCATTTT. The chain uses TRBV3-1 and TRBJ1-5, with TRBD1 matching over 9 bases. With 3 bases clipped from V and 5 bases from J, the junction kept 14 bases outside the gene matches. CDR1 is LGHDT, CDR2 YNNKEL, per germline (reference sequence). The CDR3 sequence is 18 residues long.

This rearrangement joins TRBV29-1 to TRBJ1-1, with D unresolved. V gave up 3 bases and J gave up 4 bases, with 9 bases separating them. CDR3 size: 12 residues. Germline values: CDR1 SQVTM, CDR2 ANQGSEA. The CDR3 sequence is CSVDGGSTEAFF. In DNA form, the CDR3 reads TGCAGCGTTGATGGTGGGAGCACTGAAGCTTTCTTT.

The J gene is TRBJ2-1, the V gene TRBV9, with D tentatively TRBD2 (6 bases). The CDR3 runs 17 residues. Between the trimmed V and J ends, which lost 4 bases and 8 bases, there was a span of 25 bases. Germline V CDR1 and CDR2: SGDLS, YYNGEE. CDR3 in DNA: TGTGCCAGCAGCCTCCCGTCGGGGGACCCCCTCTGGGATGAGCAGTTCTTC. Translated, it gives CASSLPSGDPLWDEQFF.

The rearrangement links TRBV27 to TRBJ1-2; tentative D call: TRBD1 (5 bases). CDR3 size: 13 residues. Trimming shortened V by 6 bases and J by 4 bases, and 12 bases separated the two germline ends. Germline V CDR1 and CDR2: MNHEY, SMNVEV (reference sequence). The CDR3 is CASRAGRGYGYTF. CDR3 sequence (DNA): TGTGCCAGCAGGGCTGGGAGGGGCTATGGCTACACCTTC.